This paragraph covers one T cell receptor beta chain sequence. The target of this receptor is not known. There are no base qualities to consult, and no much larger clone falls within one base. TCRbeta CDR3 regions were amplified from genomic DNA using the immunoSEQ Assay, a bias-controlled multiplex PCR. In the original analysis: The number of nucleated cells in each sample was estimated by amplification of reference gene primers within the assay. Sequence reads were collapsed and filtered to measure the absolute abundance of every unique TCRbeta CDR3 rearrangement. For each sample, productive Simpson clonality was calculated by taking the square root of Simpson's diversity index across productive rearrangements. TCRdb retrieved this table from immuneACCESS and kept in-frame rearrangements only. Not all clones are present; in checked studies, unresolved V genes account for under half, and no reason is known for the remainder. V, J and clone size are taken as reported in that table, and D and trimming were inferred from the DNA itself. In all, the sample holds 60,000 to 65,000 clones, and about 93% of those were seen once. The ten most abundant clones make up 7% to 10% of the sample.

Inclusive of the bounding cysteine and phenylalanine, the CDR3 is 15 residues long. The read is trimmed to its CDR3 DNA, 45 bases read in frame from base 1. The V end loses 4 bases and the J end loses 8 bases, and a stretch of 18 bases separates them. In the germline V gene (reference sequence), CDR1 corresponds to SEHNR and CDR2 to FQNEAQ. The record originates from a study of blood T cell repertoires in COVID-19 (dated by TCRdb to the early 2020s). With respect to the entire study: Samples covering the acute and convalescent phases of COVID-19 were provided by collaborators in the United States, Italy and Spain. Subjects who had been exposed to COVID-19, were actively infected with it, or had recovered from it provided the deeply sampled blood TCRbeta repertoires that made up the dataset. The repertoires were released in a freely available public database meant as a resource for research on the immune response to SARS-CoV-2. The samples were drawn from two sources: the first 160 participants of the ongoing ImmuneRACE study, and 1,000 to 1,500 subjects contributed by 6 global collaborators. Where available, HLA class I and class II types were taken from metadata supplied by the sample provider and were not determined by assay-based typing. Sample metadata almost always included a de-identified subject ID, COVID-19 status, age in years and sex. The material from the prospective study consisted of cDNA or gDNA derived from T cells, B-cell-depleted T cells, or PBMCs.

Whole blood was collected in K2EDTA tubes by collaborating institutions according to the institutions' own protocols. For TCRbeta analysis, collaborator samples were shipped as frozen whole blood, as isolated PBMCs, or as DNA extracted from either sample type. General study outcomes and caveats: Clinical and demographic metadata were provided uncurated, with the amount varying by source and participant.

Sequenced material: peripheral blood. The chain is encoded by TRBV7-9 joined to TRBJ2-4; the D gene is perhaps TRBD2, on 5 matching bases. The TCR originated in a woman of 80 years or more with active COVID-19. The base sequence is TGTGCCAGCAGCTCAATCCGGGGTTCCGGAGACATTCAGTACTTC. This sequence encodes CASSSIRGSGDIQYF. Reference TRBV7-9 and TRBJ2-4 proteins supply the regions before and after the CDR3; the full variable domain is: DTGVSQNPRHKITKRGQNVTFRCDPISEHNRLYWYRQTLGQGPEFLTYFQNEAQLEKSRLLSDRFSAERPKGSFSTLEIQRTEQGDSAMYLCASSSIRGSGDIQYFGAGTRLSVL.